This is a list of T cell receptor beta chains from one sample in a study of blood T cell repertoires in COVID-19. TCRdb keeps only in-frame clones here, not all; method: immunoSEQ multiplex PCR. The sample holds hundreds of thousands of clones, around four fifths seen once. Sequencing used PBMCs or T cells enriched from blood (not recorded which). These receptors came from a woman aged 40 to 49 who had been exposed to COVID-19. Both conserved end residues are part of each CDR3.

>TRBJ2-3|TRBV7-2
CASRPQAGTGDTQYF
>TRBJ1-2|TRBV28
CASSLIGVGYTF
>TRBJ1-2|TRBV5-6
CASSGVDRNNYGYTF
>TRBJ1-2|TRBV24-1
CATSDFQGGYTF
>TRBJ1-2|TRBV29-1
CSVPRGNYGYTF
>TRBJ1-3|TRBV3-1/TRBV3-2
CASRNRDLSGNTIYF
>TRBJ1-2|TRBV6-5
CASSYSTGYGYTF
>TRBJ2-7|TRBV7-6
CASSLALGTGGYEQYF
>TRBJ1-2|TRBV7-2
CASSLGRDTSPAHTF
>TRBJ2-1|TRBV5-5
CASSRTGLQHEQFF
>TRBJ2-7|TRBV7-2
CASSPRSYEQYF
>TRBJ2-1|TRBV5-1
CASSLWPRIIF
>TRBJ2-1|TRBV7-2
CASSQDRGLHNEQFF
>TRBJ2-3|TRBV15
CATASGTGVAREYF
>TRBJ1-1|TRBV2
CASSRGQVLMNTEAFF
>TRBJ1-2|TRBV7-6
CASSRGQSLSYYGYTF
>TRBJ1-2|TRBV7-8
CASSVRGTAYGYTF
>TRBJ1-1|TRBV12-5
CASGLPRQNEAFF
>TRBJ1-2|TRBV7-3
CASSLAAGDYGYTF
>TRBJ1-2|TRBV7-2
CASSLALSRTGGYTF
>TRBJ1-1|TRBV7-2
CASSFQENTEAFF
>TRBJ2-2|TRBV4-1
CASSAGQVGELFF
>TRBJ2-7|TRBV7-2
CASRNQGLSYEQYF
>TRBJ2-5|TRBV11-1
CASSNRLAEETQYF
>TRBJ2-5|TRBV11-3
CASSLAFQETQYF
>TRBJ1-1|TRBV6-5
CASSYHGIEEAFF
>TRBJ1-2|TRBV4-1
CASSQEADLVYGYTF
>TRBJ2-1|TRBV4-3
CASSQELAGGTNEQFF
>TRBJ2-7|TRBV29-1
CSVESARGSYEQYF
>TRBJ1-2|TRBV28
CASSLGDREVYGYTF
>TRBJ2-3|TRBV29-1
CSASLTSGGPGGTDTQYF
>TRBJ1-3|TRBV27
CASSGTGRGNTIYF
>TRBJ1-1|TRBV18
CASSPRTGADTEAFF